The 29 T cell receptor beta chains listed next were all sequenced from one sample in a study of shared clonotypes between healthy human individuals. Positive CCR7 selection of CD45RO-negative cells yielded the naive CD8 cells, and terminally differentiated effector memory CD45RA+ cells were excluded. Only in-frame clones appear in the TCRdb table, and some are missing; sequencing was by immunoSEQ multiplex PCR. The data hold roughly 2,000,000 clones, with around 93% observed a single time. Sequenced input: naive CD8+ T cells from PBMCs. These receptors came from a man in his late teens or twenties in good health. Some clones in this sample may be carry-over from other donors' samples.

The genes are TRBV7-9 and TRBJ1-5, with 8 positions matching TRBD1. Per the germline V gene, CDR1 is SEHNR and CDR2 is FQNEAQ (reference sequence). The V segment lost 4 bases and the J segment 7 bases; nucleotides outside the gene matches: 6. There are 14 residues in the CDR3. In DNA form, the CDR3 reads TGTGCCAGCAGCTCGGGACAGGTTCTCCAGCCCCAGCATTTT. Its translation is CASSSGQVLQPQHF. The full variable domain, completed using reference TRBV7-9 and TRBJ1-5, is DTGVSQNPRHKITKRGQNVTFRCDPISEHNRLYWYRQTLGQGPEFLTYFQNEAQLEKSRLLSDRFSAERPKGSFSTLEIQRTEQGDSAMYLCASSSGQVLQPQHFGDGTRLSIL.

The chain joins TRBV2 to TRBJ1-5; unclear D gene. V gave up 3 bases and J gave up 3 bases, with 12 bases separating them. There are 15 residues in the CDR3. Looked up from germline, CDR1 is SNHLY and CDR2 is FYNNEI. The DNA for the CDR3 is TGTGCCAGCAGTGATTTGCAGACCGACAATCAGCCCCAGCATTTT. Translating it yields CASSDLQTDNQPQHF.

The CDR3 is CASSSLDYSFTGELFF. The CDR3, as DNA: TGTGCCAGCAGTTCTCTCGACTACTCTTTCACCGGGGAGCTGTTTTTT. J is TRBJ2-2 and V is TRBV6-5, with D possibly being TRBD2 (5 bases). V was trimmed by 4 bases and J by 4 bases, leaving 16 bases between them. Germline assignment: CDR1 MNHEY and CDR2 SVGAGI. The CDR3 totals 16 residues.

This chain links TRBV7-3 with TRBJ2-1; 11 nucleotides match TRBD2. Germline CDR1 and CDR2: SGHTA and FQGTGA. The CDR3 consists of 16 residues. J was trimmed by 7 bases and V by 6 bases; bases with no gene match: 11. The CDR3 reads CASSRPGTSGKNEQFF. Here the CDR3 DNA reads TGTGCCAGCAGTCGGCCGGGGACTAGCGGAAAAAATGAGCAGTTCTTC.

CDR3 loop: CASSLGPTGELFF. CDR3 DNA: TGTGCCAGCAGCTTAGGCCCCACCGGGGAGCTGTTTTTT. The chain combines TRBV7-9 with TRBJ2-2; D unresolved. Germline V gene lookup returns CDR1 SEHNR and CDR2 FQNEAQ (reference sequence). The CDR3 loop spans 13 amino acids. V was trimmed by 1 base and J by 4 bases, leaving 4 bases between them.

This clone was detected once. V gene TRBV5-6 combines with J gene TRBJ2-2; TRBD1 is a possible D gene (6 bases). V was pared by 0 bases and J by 1 base, with 10 bases between. The length of the CDR3 is 16 residues. Per germline, CDR1 SGHDT and CDR2 YYEEEE. The CDR3 DNA reads TGTGCCAGCAGCTTGGTGGGGACATTGAACACCGGGGAGCTGTTTTTT. Translated, it gives CASSLVGTLNTGELFF.

V gene TRBV2 combines with J gene TRBJ1-1; D is possibly TRBD1 (5 bases). Germline CDR1 SNHLY, CDR2 FYNNEI. This CDR3 is 15 amino acids long. V gave up 2 bases and J gave up 1 base, with 11 bases separating them. In nucleotides, the CDR3 is TGTGCCAGCAGTGAAAAGCAGGGTTCGAACACTGAAGCTTTCTTT. Its protein is CASSEKQGSNTEAFF.

This sequence joins TRBV6-1 and TRBJ1-1; no definite D call. V dropped 2 bases and J dropped 0 bases, with 7 bases sitting between them. Per germline, CDR1 MNHNS and CDR2 SASEGT. This CDR3 has 14 amino acids. The CDR3 loop is CASSERPMNTEAFF. The CDR3 bases are TGTGCCAGCAGTGAAAGACCTATGAACACTGAAGCTTTCTTT.

The V gene is TRBV5-1, the J gene TRBJ2-7; D is ambiguous. Germline assignment: CDR1 SGHRS and CDR2 YFSETQ. CDR3 length: 15 residues. Trimming removed 0 bases at V and 3 bases at J, with 13 bases between. CDR3 coding DNA: TGCGCCAGCAGCTTGGCCTGGAGTTCTAACTACGAGCAGTACTTC. Residues: CASSLAWSSNYEQYF.

Comments on this clone: The same CDR3 arises from other DNA sequences in this sample as well. This chain joins TRBV7-9 and TRBJ2-7; 8 bases line up with TRBD2. V was pared by 5 bases and J by 2 bases, with 5 bases of the junction left unmatched. Germline V gene sequence: CDR1 SEHNR, CDR2 FQNEAQ (reference sequence). CDR3 size: 14 residues. In nucleotides, the CDR3 is TGTGCCAGCAGCCCCGGGACTAGACCCTACGAGCAGTACTTC. It specifies CASSPGTRPYEQYF.

The chain combines TRBV19 with TRBJ2-1; 10 bases map to TRBD2. Looked up from germline, CDR1 is LNHDA and CDR2 is SQIVND (reference sequence). With V trimmed by 8 bases and J by 13 bases, 5 bases remained unmatched. The length of the CDR3 is 11 residues. The CDR3 loop is CASRAGGDQFF. CDR3 in DNA: TGTGCCAGTCGAGCGGGAGGGGACCAGTTCTTC. Based on the CDR3 plus reference TRBV19 and TRBJ2-1, the full variable domain is DGGITQSPKYLFRKEGQNVTLSCEQNLNHDAMYWYRQDPGQGLRLIYYSQIVNDFQKGDIAEGYSVSREKKESFPLTVTSAQKNPTAFYLCASRAGGDQFFGPGTRLTVL.

In DNA form, the CDR3 reads TGTGCCAGCAGTTCCCGGCGGGAGACCTACGAGCAGTACTTC. Encoded protein: CASSSRRETYEQYF. The chain uses TRBV28 and TRBJ2-7; 7 bases align to TRBD2. V was clipped by 4 bases and J by 2 bases; unmatched bases: 5. This CDR3 spans 14 amino acids. Germline V gene data show CDR1 as MDHEN and CDR2 as SYDVKM.

The V gene is TRBV5-1, the J gene TRBJ1-1; D perhaps matches TRBD1 (5 bases). V lost 0 bases to trimming and J lost 0 bases, with 9 bases between them. Germline V CDR1 and CDR2: SGHRS, YFSETQ. The CDR3 sequence is 15 residues long. The CDR3 is CASSLGDLMNTEAFF. The CDR3 nucleotides read TGCGCCAGCAGCTTGGGGGACTTAATGAACACTGAAGCTTTCTTT.

The rearrangement joins TRBV21-1 to TRBJ1-6. TRBV21-1 is a documented pseudogene. This CDR3 has 15 residues. The CDR3, as DNA: TGTGCCAGCAGCAAACCCGGCACCTATAATTCACCCCTCCACTTT. Its protein product is CASSKPGTYNSPLHF.

This sequence joins TRBV28 and TRBJ2-1; either TRBD1 or TRBD2 may supply D (6 bases each). Trimming cost V 1 base and J 8 bases, with 18 bases left between them. In germline, CDR1 is MDHEN, CDR2 SYDVKM. The CDR3 consists of 16 residues. CDR3 loop: CASSLSPRGRRYEQFF. CDR3 coding DNA: TGTGCCAGCAGTTTATCCCCGAGGGGGAGGAGGTATGAGCAGTTCTTC.

V and J are TRBV2 and TRBJ2-7; 7 nucleotides line up with TRBD2. The germline V gene has CDR1 SNHLY and CDR2 FYNNEI. The trim removed 4 bases at V and 7 bases at J, leaving 10 bases unmatched. CDR3 length equals 14 residues. The CDR3, as DNA: TGTGCCAGCAGTGGGGGGGGATACAGGTCGGAGCAGTACTTC. Translation: CASSGGGYRSEQYF.

The V gene is TRBV5-1, the J gene TRBJ1-1; D is possibly TRBD1 (6 bases). The CDR3 contains 13 residues. Germline loops: CDR1 SGHRS, CDR2 YFSETQ. V gave up 4 bases and J gave up 5 bases, with 12 bases separating them. DNA of the CDR3: TGCGCCAGCAGCCAGGGGCTAGGGACTGAAGCTTTCTTT. Protein: CASSQGLGTEAFF. Full variable domain (missing parts from reference TRBV5-1 and TRBJ1-1): KAGVTQTPRYLIKTRGQQVTLSCSPISGHRSVSWYQQTPGQGLQFLFEYFSETQRNKGNFPGRFSGRQFSNSRSEMNVSTLELGDSALYLCASSQGLGTEAFFGQGTRLTVV.

The CDR3 reads CASSPTQVAGVANIQYF. The DNA of the CDR3 is TGTGCCAGCAGCCCGACCCAAGTTGCGGGAGTAGCGAACATTCAGTACTTC. This sequence joins TRBV9 and TRBJ2-4; 7 bases match TRBD2. Trimming cost V 4 bases and J 7 bases; bases outside gene matches: 17. The CDR3 is made up of 17 amino acids. CDR1 SGDLS and CDR2 YYNGEE come from the germline V gene.

This chain links TRBV6-1 with TRBJ2-7; tentative D call: TRBD2 (5 bases). The CDR3 has 12 amino acids. The germline V and J ends were trimmed by 11 bases and 6 bases, with 17 bases remaining between them. Germline-derived CDR1 and CDR2 are MNHNS and SASEGT. CDR3 nucleotides: TGTGCCGCCTCAGAGGGCCCCTCCGAGCAGTACTTC. Amino acids: CAASEGPSEQYF.

The chain carries TRBV28 and TRBJ1-1; D is unclear. V lost 0 bases and J 2 bases, leaving 10 bases between the germline ends. The CDR3 has 15 amino acids. Germline V gives CDR1 MDHEN, CDR2 SYDVKM. This CDR3 reads CASSLWKKFNTEAFF. DNA for the CDR3: TGTGCCAGCAGTTTATGGAAGAAATTTAACACTGAAGCTTTCTTT.

This chain joins TRBV7-6 and TRBJ1-5; D is unclear. This CDR3 comprises 15 residues. Germline values: CDR1 SGHVS, CDR2 FNYEAQ. With 5 bases removed from V and 4 bases from J, the gap between germline ends came to 15 bases. The CDR3 DNA reads TGTGCCAGCAGCCAAGGGCCCTTCCCTAATCAGCCCCAGCATTTT. It specifies CASSQGPFPNQPQHF.

The V call is TRBV5-1, the J call TRBJ2-3; 10 bases fit TRBD2. The CDR3 is 16 residues long. The V segment lost 4 bases and the J segment 10 bases; nucleotides outside the gene matches: 15. Germline CDR1 and CDR2: SGHRS and YFSETQ. CDR3 sequence: CASSPPGAGGPQAQYF. Here the CDR3 DNA reads TGCGCCAGCAGCCCGCCAGGAGCGGGAGGGCCCCAGGCGCAGTATTTT.

The rearrangement joins TRBV5-1 to TRBJ2-7; maybe TRBD1 (6 bases). CDR3 length: 13 residues. Trimming left V 3 bases short and J 3 bases short, with 10 bases between. The germline V gene encodes CDR1 SGHRS and CDR2 YFSETQ. CDR3 sequence reads: CASSSGTLYEQYF. CDR3 in DNA: TGCGCCAGCAGCTCCGGGACACTCTACGAGCAGTACTTC.

The chain couples TRBV7-2 to TRBJ1-5; TRBD1 might be the D (5 bases). V lost 5 bases and J 2 bases, leaving 19 bases between the germline ends. Per germline, CDR1 SGHTA and CDR2 FQGNSA. This CDR3 is built from 17 residues. The DNA for the CDR3 is TGTGCCAGCAGCACGGCCCCGGGGGGGATGGGCAATCAGCCCCAGCATTTT. Translation: CASSTAPGGMGNQPQHF.

In DNA, the CDR3 is TGCGCCAGCAGCTTGGCCCAGCGGGAGGGCCCAGATACGCAGTATTTT. Protein sequence: CASSLAQREGPDTQYF. V and J are TRBV5-1 and TRBJ2-3; 10 bases fit TRBD2. The germline CDR1 and CDR2 sequences are SGHRS and YFSETQ. The CDR3 has 16 residues. V dropped 0 bases and J dropped 4; count of bases not matched to a gene: 5.

The chain employs TRBV6-1 and TRBJ2-3; 8 bases match TRBD2. The CDR3 consists of 15 residues. CDR1 and CDR2 (germline): MNHNS, SASEGT. Trimming took 5 bases from V and 5 from J; bases not matched to a gene: 9. The CDR3 DNA reads TGTGCCAGCAGTCAAAGCGGGAGAATCAGAGATACGCAGTATTTT. Translated, it gives CASSQSGRIRDTQYF.

J is TRBJ2-7 and V is TRBV5-6; the D call may be TRBD1 or TRBD2 (6 bases each). In germline, CDR1 is SGHDT, CDR2 YYEEEE. V lost 5 bases and J lost 0, with 15 bases in between. CDR3 length: 15 amino acids. The CDR3 region is CASRPWGAFSYEQYF. Here the CDR3 DNA reads TGTGCCAGCAGACCTTGGGGGGCCTTCTCCTACGAGCAGTACTTC.

This chain joins TRBV30 and TRBJ2-7; TRBD2 aligns across 10 bases. CDR3 length equals 18 residues. Germline trimming cut 0 bases from V and 0 bases from J; bases unmatched to any gene: 11. CDR1 is GTSNPN and CDR2 is SVGIG in the germline V gene (reference sequence). CDR3: CAWSVYPGLAESSYEQYF. The CDR3 DNA reads TGTGCCTGGAGTGTATACCCCGGACTAGCGGAGAGCTCCTACGAGCAGTACTTC.

The gene calls are TRBV6-5 and TRBJ2-3; 7 bases agree with TRBD2. V dropped 1 base and J dropped 0; count of bases not matched to a gene: 4. Looked up from germline, CDR1 is MNHEY and CDR2 is SVGAGI. The CDR3 is 16 residues long. CDR3 amino acids: CASSYLGTTSTDTQYF. CDR3 in DNA: TGTGCCAGCAGTTACTTGGGGACTACCAGCACAGATACGCAGTATTTT.